Listed below are T cell receptor beta chains from one sample, sequenced in a study of blood T cell repertoires in COVID-19. Some clones are missing from TCRdb's copy, which holds only in-frame ones; the method was immunoSEQ multiplex PCR. The sample yields some 90,000 clones, around 82% seen once. Sequencing was performed on peripheral blood. Receptors were obtained from a man aged 65-85 years with active or convalescent COVID-19. The CDR3 runs from the conserved cysteine through the conserved F or W. The order of the fields is J gene, V gene, clone size, D gene, CDR3 DNA, CDR3 protein. D genes are given only for firm matches. Clone size appears in some rows only: once, few, many, or a class for an expanded clone.

>TRBJ2-3|TRBV5-1|-|-
TGCGCCAGCAGCTTGGCCCCAGGGACAGATACGCAGTATTTT
CASSLAPGTDTQYF
>TRBJ2-1|TRBV2|once|TRBD2
TGTGCCAGCAGTTCACTGGGGACTAGCGGGGGTTACTACAATGAGCAGTTCTTC
CASSSLGTSGGYYNEQFF
>TRBJ1-6|TRBV7-2|-|-
TGTGCCAGCAGCTTAGTAGAGGTGGGGGGTTTATCACCCCTCCACTTT
CASSLVEVGGLSPLHF
>TRBJ2-3|TRBV5-8|-|-
TGTGCCAGCAGCCTCCCGCGGAGCGGTAGAGATACGCAGTATTTT
CASSLPRSGRDTQYF
>TRBJ1-2|TRBV6-5|-|-
TGTGCCAGCCGGGTGCCGGGACTTGAGTCTGGCTACACCTTC
CASRVPGLESGYTF
>TRBJ1-2|TRBV14|-|-
TGTGCCAGCAGCCAGCAGACAGCCTATGGCTACACCTTC
CASSQQTAYGYTF
>TRBJ2-7|TRBV18|-|-
TGTGCCAGCTCACCAGCGGCAGCCAGCTCCTACGAGCAGTACTTC
CASSPAAASSYEQYF
>TRBJ1-4|TRBV7-2|-|-
TGTGCCAGCAGCCAGTGGGAGGAGAATGAAAAACTGTTTTTT
CASSQWEENEKLFF
>TRBJ2-3|TRBV6-2/TRBV6-3|-|-
TGTGCCAGCAGTTACTCCCCCCGCAGTCCTAGCACAGATACGCAGTATTTT
CASSYSPRSPSTDTQYF
>TRBJ2-1|TRBV4-2|-|-
TGTGCCAGCAGCCGGGCTGCGGGTGGGGGAGGATACAATGAGCAGTTCTTC
CASSRAAGGGGYNEQFF
>TRBJ1-2|TRBV7-9|many|TRBD1
TGTGCCAGCAAAGAGGGGGCTGACTATGGCTACACCTTC
CASKEGADYGYTF
>TRBJ2-7|TRBV30|-|TRBD2
TGTGCCTGGAGTGTACGGACTAGCGCTACCTACGAGCAGTACTTC
CAWSVRTSATYEQYF
>TRBJ1-4|TRBV18|-|TRBD1
TGTGCCAGCTCTCGACAGGGGGCGGCTGAAAAACTGTTTTTT
CASSRQGAAEKLFF
>TRBJ1-1|TRBV3-1/TRBV3-2|-|-
TGTGCCAGCAGCCAAGGTGGGGGCGAAGCTTTCTTT
CASSQGGGEAFF
>TRBJ1-2|TRBV30|-|-
TGTGCCTGGAGCCTGGACAGCAACTATGGCTACACCTTC
CAWSLDSNYGYTF
>TRBJ2-1|TRBV7-2|-|-
TGTGCCAGCAGCCTCCTAGGCCATGAGCAGTTCTTC
CASSLLGHEQFF
>TRBJ1-2|TRBV7-9|few|-
TGTGCCAGCACCCCTGCCCAGACAAGCTATGGCTACACCTTC
CASTPAQTSYGYTF
>TRBJ1-5|TRBV6-2/TRBV6-3|-|-
TGTGCCAGCAGTTTTCAGGATTTTGGACAGCCCCAGCATTTT
CASSFQDFGQPQHF
>TRBJ1-1|TRBV6-5|-|-
TGTGCCAGCAGTTACCCGGAGGTGAGCACTGAAGCTTTCTTT
CASSYPEVSTEAFF
>TRBJ2-2|TRBV5-4|-|-
TGTGCCATGCAGGGCACCGGGGAGCTGTTTTTT
CAMQGTGELFF
>TRBJ2-7|TRBV30|-|-
TGTGCCTGGAGTGTACCTCCCCGGAGCTCCTACGAGCAGTACTTC
CAWSVPPRSSYEQYF
>TRBJ1-5|TRBV30|-|-
TGTGCCTGGAGTGACTTTGGCAGGGGAAGGGATCAGCCCCAGCATTTT
CAWSDFGRGRDQPQHF
>TRBJ2-1|TRBV30|-|TRBD2
TGTGCCTGGGCGGGGGTCCACCCGTTCTTC
CAWAGVHPFF
>TRBJ2-5|TRBV7-8|-|-
TGTGCCAGCAGCTTAGTCCTAGGGAGGGAGACCCAGTACTTC
CASSLVLGRETQYF
>TRBJ2-1|TRBV7-2|-|TRBD2
TGTGCCAGCAGGTCTGAGACTAGCTTTCTCAATGAGCAGTTCTTC
CASRSETSFLNEQFF
>TRBJ2-3|TRBV4-1|-|TRBD2
TGCGCCAGCAGCACCAGCGGGGGTAGCACAGATACGCAGTATTTT
CASSTSGGSTDTQYF
>TRBJ1-2|TRBV5-1|few|TRBD1
TGCGCCAGCAGCCGTCGGACAGGGAATTCGGATGGCTACACCTTC
CASSRRTGNSDGYTF
>TRBJ2-1|TRBV7-8|once|TRBD2
TGTGCCAGCAGCTTATCCCTAGCGGGGGGTTATGAGCAGTTCTTC
CASSLSLAGGYEQFF
>TRBJ2-7|TRBV18|-|-
TGTGCCAGCTCACCCCCAGGGCGGACCTACGAGCAGTACTTC
CASSPPGRTYEQYF
>TRBJ2-7|TRBV30|many|-
TGTGCCTGGAGTTCGGGGAGCTCCTACGAGCAGTACTTC
CAWSSGSSYEQYF
>TRBJ1-6|TRBV27|-|-
TGTGCCAGCAGTCCGACTAGGAATTCACCCCTCCACTTT
CASSPTRNSPLHF
>TRBJ1-2|TRBV5-4|-|TRBD1
TGTGCCAGTGTGGGACAGGGTGATCTCTATGGCTACACCTTC
CASVGQGDLYGYTF
>TRBJ1-5|TRBV2|few|-
TGTGCCAGCAGCACCACCGGGACACCTTATCAGCCCCAGCATTTT
CASSTTGTPYQPQHF
>TRBJ1-2|TRBV7-9|-|-
TGTGCCAGCTCGGGGATCGCTAACTATGGCTACACCTTC
CASSGIANYGYTF
>TRBJ2-5|TRBV19|-|-
TGTGCCAGTAGTTATGCGGGGTCTGAGACCCAGTACTTC
CASSYAGSETQYF
>TRBJ2-7|TRBV28|-|TRBD1
TGTGCCGCAGCCGGGACAGACAAATACGAGCAGTACTTC
CAAAGTDKYEQYF
>TRBJ1-1|TRBV3-1/TRBV3-2|-|TRBD1
TGTGCCAGCAGTCCCACGACAGGGACAAAGTCGGCTTTCTTT
CASSPTTGTKSAFF
>TRBJ1-1|TRBV2|few|-
TGTGCCAGCAGCCGACGGGGGGGGACCACTGAAGCTTTCTTT
CASSRRGGTTEAFF
>TRBJ1-1|TRBV11-2|-|-
TGTGCCAGCAGCTTAGAACGGCAGGGAGAAGCTTTCTTT
CASSLERQGEAFF
>TRBJ2-6|TRBV4-2|-|TRBD1
TGTGCCAGCAGCCGCGCTGGGACAGGGGGGTTTTCTGGGGCCAACGTCCTGACTTTC
CASSRAGTGGFSGANVLTF